The sequence of this T cell receptor beta chain was determined in a study of blood T cell repertoires in COVID-19 (dated by TCRdb to between 2020 and 2021). For the study in its entirety: The collaborator samples originated in the United States, Italy and Spain and spanned the acute and convalescent phases of COVID-19. Where available, HLA class I and class II types were taken from metadata supplied by the sample provider and were not determined by assay-based typing. Samples came from the ongoing ImmuneRACE study (first 160 participants) plus 1,254 subjects from 6 global collaborators. The prospective study material was composed of cDNA or gDNA derived from T cells, B-cell-depleted T cells, or PBMCs. The repertoires were released in a freely available public database meant as a resource for research on the immune response to SARS-CoV-2. The dataset comprised deeply sampled blood TCRbeta repertoires from subjects exposed to, actively infected with, or recovered from COVID-19. Sample metadata almost always included a de-identified subject ID, COVID-19 status, age in years and sex. On the study overall, not on this receptor specifically: Clinical and demographic metadata were provided uncurated, with the amount varying by source and participant.

V ends up 4 bases short and J 8 bases short, with an unmatched junction base count of 8. Counted from cysteine to phenylalanine, this CDR3 has 14 amino acids. Only CDR3 DNA remains: 42 bases, in frame from the first base. CDR1 is given as SGHRS and CDR2 as YFSETQ, both from the germline V gene. The immunoSEQ Assay, a bias-controlled multiplex PCR, was used to amplify TCRbeta CDR3 regions from genomic DNA. As for how the authors treated the data: The number of nucleated cells in each sample was estimated by amplification of reference gene primers within the assay. Sequence reads were collapsed and filtered to measure the absolute abundance of every unique TCRbeta CDR3 rearrangement. For each sample, productive Simpson clonality was calculated by taking the square root of Simpson's diversity index across productive rearrangements. Held by TCRdb, this immuneACCESS table contains in-frame sequences only and omits some clones. Under half of the omission traces to an unresolved V gene where checked; the cause of the rest is unknown. V and J calls and clone size come straight from that table; D and trimming were deduced from the DNA. The sample yields approximately 250,000 clones; 85% were counted once. Around 1% of the sample comes from the top ten.

To note about this clone: No antigen is known for it. No base-level quality is on record; no much larger clone is a single base apart.

Whole blood was collected in K2EDTA tubes by collaborating institutions according to the institutions' own protocols. Collaborator samples were shipped for TCRbeta analysis as frozen whole blood, isolated PBMCs, or DNA extracted from either sample type. The chain is assembled from TRBV5-1 and TRBJ1-4; 7 of the junction bases match TRBD1. Material for sequencing was peripheral blood. The receptor comes from a man aged 35-49 years with acute or convalescent COVID-19. The DNA is TGCGCCAGCAGCCCCGAGGGGGCAGGCGAAAAACTGTTTTTT. It codes for CASSPEGAGEKLFF.